This T cell receptor beta chain is from a study of response to subunit inactivated influenza vaccine. This clonotype showed up just a few times. Antigen specificity is unknown. After removal of 6 bases from V and 6 bases from J, the junction contained 12 bases not matched to a gene. This CDR3 spans 14 amino acids. Germline assignment: CDR1 DFQATT and CDR2 SNEGSKA (reference sequence). Each CDR3 protein gets one entry after TCRdb re-called the RT-PCR reads with MiXCR. The data hold 500,000 to 750,000 distinct CDR3 sequences, with 11% to 15% observed a single time. Study outcomes and limitations: A suggestion made by the authors is that each seasonal influenza vaccination recruits few new T cells.

This chain joins TRBV20-1 and TRBJ2-5; TRBD2 aligns across 8 bases. The sequences come from PBMCs from blood, collected 11 to 12 days after vaccination. This sequence was found in a man aged 45-65 years who received an inactivated influenza vaccine. The CDR3 DNA reads TGCAGTGCCGAAACCCCATTAGCGGGGAAGACCCAGTACTTC. Its translation is CSAETPLAGKTQYF.